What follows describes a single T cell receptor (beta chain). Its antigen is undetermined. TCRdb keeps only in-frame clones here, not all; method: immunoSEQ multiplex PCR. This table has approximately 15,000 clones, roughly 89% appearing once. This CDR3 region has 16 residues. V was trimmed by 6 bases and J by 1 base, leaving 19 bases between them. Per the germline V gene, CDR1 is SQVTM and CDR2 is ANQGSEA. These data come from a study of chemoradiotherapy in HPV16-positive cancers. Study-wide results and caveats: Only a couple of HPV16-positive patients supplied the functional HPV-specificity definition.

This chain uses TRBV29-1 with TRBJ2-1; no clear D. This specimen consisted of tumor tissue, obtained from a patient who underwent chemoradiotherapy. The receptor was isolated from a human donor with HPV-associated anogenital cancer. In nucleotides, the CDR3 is TGCAGCGTCCATTGGCCAAGCCTCCTTTCCTACAATGAGCAGTTCTTC. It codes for CSVHWPSLLSYNEQFF.